The clone carrying this T cell receptor (beta chain) was recorded a few times. Trimming removed 6 bases from V and 6 bases from J; junction bases left unmatched: 11. The CDR3 sequence is 15 residues long. Germline CDR1 and CDR2: MNHEY and SVGAGI. This sample stems from a study of blood T cell repertoires in COVID-19. Some clones are missing from TCRdb's copy, which holds only in-frame ones; the method was immunoSEQ multiplex PCR. This repertoire shows under 450,000 clones, more than 75% found once; its top ten account for under 1.2%. This clonotype was sampled from a human donor with acute or convalescent COVID-19. The donor label of this sample is uncertain. The chain links TRBV6-5 to TRBJ1-5; 7 bases match TRBD1. The specimen sequenced was peripheral blood. CDR3 DNA: TGTGCCAGCAGCCGAAGACAGGGTGGCGGTCAGCCCCAGCATTTT. Its protein is CASSRRQGGGQPQHF.